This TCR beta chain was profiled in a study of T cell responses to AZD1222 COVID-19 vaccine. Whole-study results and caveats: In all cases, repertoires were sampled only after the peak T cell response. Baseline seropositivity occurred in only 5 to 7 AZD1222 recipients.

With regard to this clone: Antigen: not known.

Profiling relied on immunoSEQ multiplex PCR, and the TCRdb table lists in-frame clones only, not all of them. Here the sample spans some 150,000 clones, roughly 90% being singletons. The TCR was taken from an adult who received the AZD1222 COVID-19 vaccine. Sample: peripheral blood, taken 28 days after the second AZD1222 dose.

This CDR3 is CASSLEGYEQFF. CDR3 DNA: TGTGCCAGCAGCTTAGAGGGGTATGAGCAGTTCTTC. This chain links TRBV11-3 with TRBJ2-1; unclear D gene. CDR3 size: 12 residues. V gave up 0 bases and J gave up 8 bases, with 5 bases separating them. Germline CDR1 is SGHNT and CDR2 is YENEEA.